These 21 T cell receptor beta chains came from one sample sequenced in a study of T cell clonality in common variable immunodeficiency. TCRdb keeps only in-frame clones here, not all; method: immunoSEQ multiplex PCR. The sample is made up of 35,000 to 50,000 clones, none counted only once. Sequencing input: peripheral blood mononuclear cells. These receptors were taken from a person aged 18 to 75 in good health.

The table lists this clone with many counts. The read gets to within 3 residues of the CDR3 end, and the germline J gene fills in the rest. The chain employs TRBV18 and TRBJ1-1; no definite D call. V lost 6 bases and J 1 base, leaving 12 bases between the germline ends. The CDR3 consists of 14 residues. Germline CDR1 KGHSH, CDR2 LQKENI. CDR3 sequence: CASSARTPNTEAFF. CDR3 bases read: TGTGCCAGCTCCGCGAGAACCCCGAACACTGAA.

This clone has a count of ten or more. The read stops 3 residues short of the end of the CDR3; the missing end is completed from the germline J gene. The rearrangement uses TRBV5-4 and TRBJ1-5; possibly TRBD1 for D (5 bases). This CDR3 is built from 16 residues. The germline gives CDR1 SGHNT, CDR2 YYREEE (reference sequence). With 4 bases removed from V and 2 bases from J, the gap between germline ends came to 16 bases. CDR3 in amino acids: CASSAQGWGGNQPQHF. The covered CDR3 bases are TGTGCCAGCAGCGCCCAGGGTTGGGGCGGCAATCAGCCC.

This clone was recorded many times. Read data end 3 residues before the CDR3 end; the end is taken from the germline J gene. V and J are TRBV5-1 and TRBJ2-1, with D tentatively TRBD2 (5 bases). Trimming removed 1 base at V and 5 bases at J, with 13 bases between. The CDR3 length is 15 residues. In germline, CDR1 is SGHRS, CDR2 YFSETQ. The CDR3 reads CASSLWGNGDNEQFF. The part of the CDR3 DNA that was read is TGCGCCAGCAGCTTGTGGGGTAACGGGGACAATGAG.

This clone was picked up many times. The CDR3 end falls 3 residues outside the read, so it is completed with the germline J gene. This sequence joins TRBV2 and TRBJ2-7, with D uncertain. The CDR3 loop spans 11 amino acids. Germline V gives CDR1 SNHLY, CDR2 FYNNEI. Trimming cost V 3 bases and J 2 bases, with 2 bases left between them. The CDR3 here is CASSDTYEQYF. The CDR3 DNA, read in part, is TGTGCCAGCAGTGACACCTACGAG.

This clone occurred many times. The observed sequence ends 3 residues before the CDR3 terminus, with the missing tail filled in from the germline J gene. J is TRBJ1-2 and V is TRBV7-3; 8 positions match TRBD1. The ends lost 5 bases at V and 4 bases at J; junction bases unmatched: 3. Germline loops: CDR1 SGHTA, CDR2 FQGTGA. The CDR3 contains 13 residues. This chain's CDR3 is CASSPGQGYGYTF. Incomplete CDR3 DNA: TGTGCCAGCAGCCCCGGACAGGGCTATGGC. The full variable domain, rest sourced from reference TRBV7-3 and TRBJ1-2, is GAGVSQTPSNKVTEKGKYVELRCDPISGHTALYWYRQSLGQGPEFLIYFQGTGAADDSGLPNDRFFAVRPEGSVSTLKIQRTERGDSAVYLCASSPGQGYGYTFGSGTRLTVV.

In the case of this clone: An end of the junction differs from the germline gene, which may be a read error. The read halts 3 residues ahead of the CDR3 end, with the missing end drawn from the germline J gene. V gene TRBV19 combines with J gene TRBJ1-2, with 7 bases aligning to TRBD1. CDR1 is LNHDA, CDR2 SQIVND, per germline (reference sequence). The CDR3 contains 14 residues. The CDR3 sequence: CARSIAGGNYGYTF. The sequenced CDR3 bases are TGTGCCCGTAGTATAGCAGGGGGGAACTATGGC.

This clone showed up many times. The DNA ends 3 residues before the CDR3 does, and the rest of the CDR3 is filled in from the germline J gene. The J gene is TRBJ2-5, the V gene TRBV19, with D possibly matching TRBD2 (5 bases). The germline V gene encodes CDR1 LNHDA and CDR2 SQIVND (reference sequence). The CDR3 sequence is 11 residues long. The V gene lost 8 bases and the J gene lost 4 bases, with 8 bases spanning the gap. CDR3 residues: CASGRGETQYF. The CDR3 DNA, read in part, is TGTGCCAGTGGACGGGGAGAGACC.

This clone has just a few counts. The read terminates 3 residues before the CDR3 end, so the remaining end is supplied by the germline J gene. The chain employs TRBV2 and TRBJ2-1; tentatively, D is TRBD2 (6 bases). CDR1 and CDR2 (germline): SNHLY, FYNNEI. The CDR3 is made up of 16 amino acids. V shed 4 bases and J shed 1 base, with 14 bases lying between them. The covered CDR3 bases are TGTGCCAGCAGTGGGGGGGAGGCGGATTCCTACAATGAG. Protein product: CASSGGEADSYNE. The full CDR3 protein is CASSGGEADSYNEQFF.

This clone was found many times. The CDR3 end is not reached by the read, which stops 3 residues before it; the germline J gene fills it in. The chain recombines TRBV7-3 with TRBJ2-7, with 7 bases lining up with TRBD1. The CDR3 runs to 15 residues. V lost 5 bases and J lost 0; bases outside the gene matches: 7. Germline CDR1 reads SGHTA; CDR2 reads FQGTGA. CDR3 region: CASSRGQSPSYEQYF. The sequenced CDR3 bases are TGTGCCAGCAGCCGGGGACAGAGCCCCTCCTACGAG.

This clone was seen many times. The read ends 3 residues shy of where the CDR3 ends; the end is completed using the germline J gene. This sequence joins TRBV2 and TRBJ2-5, with TRBD1 matching over 8 bases. The CDR3 totals 15 residues. The V gene's germline CDR1 is SNHLY and CDR2 FYNNEI. V dropped 1 base and J dropped 4; count of bases not matched to a gene: 5. Partial CDR3 DNA: TGTGCCAGCAGTGAAGGGGACAGGAGAGGAGAGACC. Protein product: CASSEGDRRGET. The full-length CDR3 reads as CASSEGDRRGETQYF.

This clone has at least ten counts. The read is 3 residues too short to cover the CDR3 end, so that end is filled in from the germline J gene. The V gene is TRBV6-1, the J gene TRBJ1-1, with TRBD1 matching 8 bases. Germline V gene lookup returns CDR1 MNHNS and CDR2 SASEGT. This CDR3 region has 15 residues. The CDR3 reads CASSGDRGVLSEAFF. The sequenced CDR3 bases are TGTGCCAGCAGTGGTGACAGGGGAGTCCTGTCCGAA.

This clone showed up many times. Read coverage stops 3 residues before the CDR3 terminus; the germline J gene supplies the remainder. The chain employs TRBV18 and TRBJ2-7; D perhaps matches TRBD1 (6 bases). CDR1 KGHSH and CDR2 LQKENI come from the germline V gene. Trimming pared 2 bases from V and 0 bases from J, leaving 14 bases between. This CDR3 is built from 16 residues. Incomplete CDR3 DNA: TGTGCCAGCTCACCAGGGGGCCTTATCAGCTCCTACGAG. Protein product: CASSPGGLISSYE. The entire CDR3 protein is CASSPGGLISSYEQYF.

Worth noting for this clone: The CDR3 end falls 3 residues outside the read, so it is completed with the germline J gene. The chain links TRBV19 to TRBJ1-1; D is undetermined. This CDR3 region has 10 residues. Germline V gene data show CDR1 as LNHDA and CDR2 as SQIVND (reference sequence). The covered CDR3 bases are TGTGCCACCGGAAGGGTCGTA. It codes for CATGRVV. The entire CDR3 protein is CATGRVVAFF.

This clone was counted ten times or more. Coverage ceases 3 residues before the CDR3 finishes, and the germline J gene fills in the end. V gene TRBV6-2 or TRBV6-3 combines with J gene TRBJ1-1; TRBD1 is a possible D gene (5 bases). The germline V gene has CDR1 MNHEY and CDR2 SVGEGT. The CDR3 loop spans 14 amino acids. Trimming left V 2 bases short and J 3 bases short, with 10 bases between. The part of the CDR3 DNA that was read is TGTGCCAGCAGTTACAAGGGGACTGACACTGAA. Protein: CASSYKGTDTE. From start to end, the CDR3 is CASSYKGTDTEAFF.

This clone appeared many times. The CDR3 end falls 3 residues outside the read, so it is completed with the germline J gene. The chain recombines TRBV18 with TRBJ1-5; 10 nucleotides agree with TRBD1. The junction had 8 bases not matched to a gene; V was cut back by 8 bases and J by 7 bases. Germline lookup yields CDR1 KGHSH and CDR2 LQKENI. The CDR3 spans 14 residues. The chain's CDR3 is CASQDRGDEQPQHF. Partial CDR3 DNA: TGTGCCAGCCAGGACAGGGGGGACGAACAGCCC.

There are many counts of this clone. The read terminates 3 residues before the CDR3 end, so the remaining end is supplied by the germline J gene. The J gene is TRBJ2-5, the V gene TRBV6-2 or TRBV6-3; 7 bases line up with TRBD2. The CDR3 is 15 amino acids. The germline V gene encodes CDR1 MNHEY and CDR2 SVGEGT. Germline trimming cut 2 bases from V and 2 bases from J; bases unmatched to any gene: 5. The covered CDR3 bases are TGTGCCAGCAGTTACGGGGGGACTAAACAAGAGACC. As protein: CASSYGGTKQET. The complete CDR3 protein is CASSYGGTKQETQYF.

The table lists this clone with many counts. The part of the CDR3 DNA that was read is TGTGCCAGTCAAGGGGGAGGGGAGCTGAACACTGAA. This codes for CASQGGGELNTE. The whole CDR3 is CASQGGGELNTEAFF. The chain recombines TRBV13 with TRBJ1-1, with TRBD1 as a possible D gene (6 bases). The sequence runs out 3 residues before the end of the CDR3; the remainder is reconstructed from the germline J gene. Germline-derived CDR1 and CDR2 are PRHDT and FYEKMQ (reference sequence). Trimming shortened V by 9 bases and J by 0 bases, and 17 bases separated the two germline ends. The length of the CDR3 is 15 residues.

This clone showed up many times. The CDR3 end falls 3 residues outside the read, so it is completed with the germline J gene. The genes are TRBV18 and TRBJ2-7; TRBD1 agrees at 11 bases. Trimming took 6 bases from V and 3 from J; bases not matched to a gene: 1. CDR1 is KGHSH and CDR2 is LQKENI in the germline V gene. There are 13 residues in the CDR3. CDR3 sequence reads: CASSGTGGYEQYF. CDR3 bases read: TGTGCCAGCTCCGGGACAGGGGGCTACGAG.

This clone came up many times. Sequencing ends 3 residues short of the CDR3 end; the germline J gene provides the rest. This rearrangement joins TRBV7-6 to TRBJ1-4; 7 positions match TRBD1. V trimming: 1 base; J trimming: 4 bases; junction bases outside the gene matches: 12. The CDR3 runs to 18 residues. Germline assignment: CDR1 SGHVS and CDR2 FNYEAQ. The CDR3 loop is CASSLEGTGVIFNEKLFF. CDR3 DNA, as far as it was read: TGTGCCAGCAGCTTAGAAGGCACAGGGGTAATTTTTAATGAAAAA.

This clone was counted between two and nine times. The CDR3 extends 3 residues past the end of the read, so its final part is completed from the germline J gene. The chain carries TRBV5-1 and TRBJ2-7, with D unclear. Germline assignment: CDR1 SGHRS and CDR2 YFSETQ. V lost 7 bases and J 2 bases, leaving 10 bases between the germline ends. The CDR3 contains 12 residues. The CDR3 sequence: CASCDNAYEQYF. CDR3 DNA, as far as it was read: TGCGCCAGCTGCGACAACGCCTACGAG.

This clone has ten or more counts. The read is 3 residues too short to cover the CDR3 end, so that end is filled in from the germline J gene. The rearrangement links TRBV5-6 to TRBJ2-7; weak D call: TRBD1 (5 bases). V gave up 3 bases and J gave up 6 bases, with 7 bases separating them. Germline V lookup: CDR1 SGHDT, CDR2 YYEEEE. The CDR3 is 11 residues long. The CDR3 sequence: CASSWGPEQYF. The CDR3 bases that were read are TGTGCCAGCAGCTGGGGCCCCGAG. The entire variable domain, with the rest obtained from reference TRBV5-6 and TRBJ2-7, is as follows: DAGVTQSPTHLIKTRGQQVTLRCSPKSGHDTVSWYQQALGQGPQFIFQYYEEEERQRGNFPDRFSGHQFPNYSSELNVNALLLGDSALYLCASSWGPEQYFGPGTRLTVT.